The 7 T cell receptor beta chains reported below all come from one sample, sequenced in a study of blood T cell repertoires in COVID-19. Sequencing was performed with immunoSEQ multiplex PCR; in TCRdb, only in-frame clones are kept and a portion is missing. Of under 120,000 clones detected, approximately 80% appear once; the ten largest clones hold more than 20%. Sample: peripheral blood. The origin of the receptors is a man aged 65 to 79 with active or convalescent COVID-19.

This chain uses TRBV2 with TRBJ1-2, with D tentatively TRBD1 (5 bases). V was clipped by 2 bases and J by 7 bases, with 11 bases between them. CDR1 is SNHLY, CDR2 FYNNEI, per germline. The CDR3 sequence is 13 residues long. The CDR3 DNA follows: TGTGCCAGCAGTGAATTTGGACACCGTGGCTACACCTTC. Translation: CASSEFGHRGYTF. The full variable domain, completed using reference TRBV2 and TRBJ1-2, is EPEVTQTPSHQVTQMGQEVILRCVPISNHLYFYWYRQILGQKVEFLVSFYNNEISEKSEIFDDQFSVERPDGSNFTLKIRSTKLEDSAMYFCASSEFGHRGYTFGSGTRLTVV.

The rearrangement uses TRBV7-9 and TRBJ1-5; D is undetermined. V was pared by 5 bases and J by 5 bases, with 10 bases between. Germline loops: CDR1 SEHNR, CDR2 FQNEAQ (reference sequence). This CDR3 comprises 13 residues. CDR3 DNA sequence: TGTGCCAGCAGCCCGTCAGACTATCAGCCCCAGCATTTT. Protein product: CASSPSDYQPQHF.

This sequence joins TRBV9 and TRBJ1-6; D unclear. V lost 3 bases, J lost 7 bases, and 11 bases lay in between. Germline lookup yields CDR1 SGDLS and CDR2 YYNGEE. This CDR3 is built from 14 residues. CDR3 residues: CASSAGVDNSPLHF. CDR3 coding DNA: TGTGCCAGCAGCGCCGGGGTGGACAATTCACCCCTCCACTTT.

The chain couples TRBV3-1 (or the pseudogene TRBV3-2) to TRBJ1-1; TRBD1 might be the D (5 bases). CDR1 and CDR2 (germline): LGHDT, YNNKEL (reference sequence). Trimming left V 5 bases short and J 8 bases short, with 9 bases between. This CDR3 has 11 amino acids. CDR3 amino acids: CASSSQVEAFF. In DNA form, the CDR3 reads TGTGCCAGCAGCTCACAGGTGGAAGCTTTCTTT.

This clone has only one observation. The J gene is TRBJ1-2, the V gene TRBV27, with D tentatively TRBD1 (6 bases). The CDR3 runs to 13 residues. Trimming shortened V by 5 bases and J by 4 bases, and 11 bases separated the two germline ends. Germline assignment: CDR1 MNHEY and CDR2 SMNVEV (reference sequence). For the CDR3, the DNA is TGTGCCAGCAGTCCAACAGGGATCTATGGCTACACCTTC. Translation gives CASSPTGIYGYTF.

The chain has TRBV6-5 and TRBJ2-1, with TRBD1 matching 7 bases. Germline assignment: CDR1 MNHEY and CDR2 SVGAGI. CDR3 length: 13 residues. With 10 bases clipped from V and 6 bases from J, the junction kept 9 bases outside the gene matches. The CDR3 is CATRQGSVNEQFF. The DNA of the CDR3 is TGTGCCACCCGACAGGGCTCGGTCAATGAGCAGTTCTTC.

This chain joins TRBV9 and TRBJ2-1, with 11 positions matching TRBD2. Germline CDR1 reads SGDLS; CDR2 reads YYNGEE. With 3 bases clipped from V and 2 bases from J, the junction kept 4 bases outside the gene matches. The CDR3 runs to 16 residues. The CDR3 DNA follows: TGTGCCAGCAGCGAATCGGGACTAGCGGCCTACAATGAGCAGTTCTTC. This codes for CASSESGLAAYNEQFF.